The present entry profiles one T cell receptor beta chain with its context. This clone was counted between two and nine times. What antigen it recognizes has not been identified. Qualities for individual bases were not recorded, and no much larger clone is one base off. The study tested focal radiation therapy combined with CTLA-4 blockade (ipilimumab) in patients with chemo-refractory metastatic non-small-cell lung cancer. Trimming accounts for 0 bases at V and 2 bases at J, while the number of junction bases matched to no gene is 3. From the germline V gene, CDR1 is SQVTM and CDR2 is ANQGSEA. The CDR3 holds 14 amino acids from the cysteine to the phenylalanine. CDR3 DNA only is kept here, 42 bases in frame from base 1. The source of the sample is a study of radiotherapy plus CTLA-4 blockade in lung cancer (dated by TCRdb to between 2017 and 2018). Regarding the research as a whole: Objective responses were observed in about 17% of enrolled patients, and disease control was achieved in 31%.

The method behind the library was the immunoSEQ multiplex PCR assay. TCRdb provides this immuneACCESS table in a form limited to in-frame rearrangements. Some clones are lacking; in checked studies, under half of them reflect an unresolved V gene, and why the rest are absent is not known. This sample holds over 50,000 clones; under 85% were observed only once. Roughly 3.2% of the sample is held by the ten biggest clonotypes. What the study reported, not specific to this receptor: Early dynamic changes in blood T cell clones, together with increased serum interferon-beta after radiation, were reported as the strongest predictors of response. After treatment with radiotherapy and ipilimumab, TCR clones that originated in tumors expanded in peripheral blood.

This clonotype was sampled from a human donor with non-small cell lung cancer who had a partial response to radiotherapy plus ipilimumab. Here the chain combines TRBV29-1 and TRBJ2-7; 8 middle bases align to TRBD1. The sequenced sample was peripheral blood, obtained from a patient treated with radiotherapy plus ipilimumab. The DNA reads TGCAGCGTTGAAGAGCGGACAGGGCCCTACGAGCAGTACTTC. It specifies CSVEERTGPYEQYF.